What follows is one TCR beta chain and its context. This sample's treatment: around 19 received Ad26.COV2.S at low or high dose, single or two shots; roughly five received placebo; per-sample allocation not given. Samples came from day 63 after the first vaccine or placebo injection. The data stem from a study of Ad26.COV2.S vaccination and SARS-CoV-2 variants. Overall study: This donor came from the COV1001 trial of Ad26.COV2.S.

Losses at the gene ends were 2 bases for V and 13 bases for J; bases not matched to a gene: 5. The CDR3 contains 12 residues. CDR1 MNHEY and CDR2 SVGAGI come from the germline V gene. Some clones are missing from TCRdb's copy, which holds only in-frame ones; the method was immunoSEQ multiplex PCR. The table lists about 350,000 clones, around 83% of them singletons, with less than 4% in the top ten. The origin of this receptor is a person between 18 and 60 years old who received the Ad26.COV2.S COVID-19 vaccine or a placebo. V and J are TRBV6-5 and TRBJ2-5, with 9 positions matching TRBD2. This material consisted of peripheral blood, taken in a trial of Ad26.COV2.S vaccine versus placebo. Written as DNA, the CDR3 is TGTGCCAGCAGTTACCGGAGCGGGGGGACGTACTTC. This translates into CASSYRSGGTYF.